The 21 T cell receptor beta chains presented below share a single source sample, sequenced in a study of monozygotic twins with cystic fibrosis. Sequencing used immunoSEQ multiplex PCR; TCRdb keeps in-frame clones, though not all of them. Found here are tens of thousands of clones, approximately 87% of them singletons; the top ten hold roughly 1.5%. Material: blood. Receptor source: a girl aged 2-10 years with cystic fibrosis.

This chain uses TRBV4-2 with TRBJ2-2; D may correspond to TRBD1 or TRBD2 (6 bases each). Germline V gene sequence: CDR1 LGHNA, CDR2 YNFKEQ. The CDR3 consists of 18 residues. Trimming shortened V by 2 bases and J by 0 bases, and 16 bases separated the two germline ends. In nucleotides, the CDR3 is TGTGCCAGCAGCCAACAAATTGGCCGGGGGCCGAACACCGGGGAGCTGTTTTTT. It encodes CASSQQIGRGPNTGELFF.

The chain links TRBV9 to TRBJ2-2; D gene ambiguous. This CDR3 spans 12 amino acids. In germline, CDR1 is SGDLS, CDR2 YYNGEE. The V and J ends lost 4 bases and 6 bases respectively, with 7 bases between them. The CDR3 sequence is CASSIIAGELFF. DNA of the CDR3: TGTGCCAGCAGCATTATCGCCGGGGAGCTGTTTTTT.

The chain links TRBV4-2 to TRBJ1-6, with 7 bases matching TRBD1. The CDR3 totals 13 residues. The V segment lost 4 bases and the J segment 7 bases; nucleotides outside the gene matches: 1. The germline gives CDR1 LGHNA, CDR2 YNFKEQ. The CDR3 region has the DNA TGTGCCAGCAGCCCACAGGGGAATTCACCCCTCCACTTT. Its protein is CASSPQGNSPLHF.

This rearrangement joins TRBV27 to TRBJ1-2; possible D gene TRBD1, 5 bases. Trimming stripped 6 bases from V and 4 bases from J, with 18 bases between. Looked up from germline, CDR1 is MNHEY and CDR2 is SMNVEV (reference sequence). The CDR3 has 15 amino acids. The CDR3, as DNA: TGTGCCAGCAGCCCTGGGACCGCCCTTATCTATGGCTACACCTTC. This translates into CASSPGTALIYGYTF.

This chain joins TRBV10-2 and TRBJ2-3; 11 nucleotides match TRBD2. The ends lost 2 bases at V and 3 bases at J; junction bases unmatched: 7. Germline values: CDR1 WSHSY, CDR2 SAAADI. The CDR3 is 17 residues long. CDR3 in DNA: TGCGCCAGCAGTGAGGCCCTAGCGGGGGGTATTACAGATACGCAGTATTTT. It yields the protein CASSEALAGGITDTQYF.

The chain recombines TRBV30 with TRBJ2-7; D is unclear. The length of the CDR3 is 14 residues. The V and J ends lost 4 bases and 0 bases respectively, with 13 bases between them. CDR1 is GTSNPN, CDR2 SVGIG, per germline (reference sequence). CDR3 loop: CAWIPDLNSYEQYF. CDR3 in DNA: TGTGCCTGGATCCCGGATTTGAACTCCTACGAGCAGTACTTC.

The CDR3 region is CASSLVGSGGVSYNEQFF. CDR3 bases: TGTGCCAGCAGCTTAGTGGGTAGCGGGGGGGTCTCCTACAATGAGCAGTTCTTC. This chain joins TRBV7-2 and TRBJ2-1; 11 bases are shared with TRBD2. The germline gives CDR1 SGHTA, CDR2 FQGNSA. This CDR3 is 18 amino acids long. Trimming cost V 1 base and J 0 bases; bases outside gene matches: 5.

The rearrangement joins TRBV19 to TRBJ2-2, with 7 bases identical to TRBD1. Germline CDR1 is LNHDA and CDR2 is SQIVND (reference sequence). Trimming took 5 bases from V and 6 from J; bases not matched to a gene: 9. The CDR3 has 15 residues. The CDR3 bases are TGTGCCAGTAGTCGGGGACAGATGTTTCCCGGGGAGCTGTTTTTT. Translating gives CASSRGQMFPGELFF.

The J gene is TRBJ2-3, the V gene TRBV5-1; D remains unclear. Per the germline V gene, CDR1 is SGHRS and CDR2 is YFSETQ. There are 15 residues in the CDR3. The germline V and J ends were trimmed by 2 bases and 2 bases, with 12 bases remaining between them. CDR3 amino acids: CASSFGDPLTDTQYF. The CDR3, as DNA: TGCGCCAGCAGCTTCGGCGATCCCCTCACAGATACGCAGTATTTT.

This chain links TRBV5-6 with TRBJ1-1, with a possible D match to TRBD1 (5 bases). The V end was cut by 7 bases, the J end by 4 bases, with 8 bases between. The CDR3 totals 11 residues. Germline values: CDR1 SGHDT, CDR2 YYEEEE. CDR3 residues: CASFGGTEAFF. The DNA of the CDR3 is TGTGCCAGCTTTGGGGGCACTGAAGCTTTCTTT.

This clone was seen just once. The V gene is TRBV29-1, the J gene TRBJ1-2, with D maybe TRBD1 (5 bases). Germline CDR1 and CDR2: SQVTM and ANQGSEA. V was clipped by 4 bases and J by 8 bases, with 29 bases between them. The CDR3 loop spans 17 amino acids. The CDR3 here is CSVVVGGGTSRYLGYTF. The DNA of the CDR3 is TGCAGCGTTGTAGTAGGCGGGGGGACGAGCCGGTATTTGGGCTACACCTTC. Together with reference TRBV29-1 and TRBJ1-2, the CDR3 gives the full variable domain: SAVISQKPSRDICQRGTSLTIQCQVDSQVTMMFWYRQQPGQSLTLIATANQGSEATYESGFVIDKFPISRPNLTFSTLTVSNMSPEDSSIYLCSVVVGGGTSRYLGYTFGSGTRLTVV.

The rearrangement joins TRBV5-6 to TRBJ1-2, with D uncertain. The CDR3 spans 14 residues. The germline V gene has CDR1 SGHDT and CDR2 YYEEEE. Trimming removed 0 bases from V and 8 bases from J, with 14 bases in between. The CDR3 DNA is TGTGCCAGCAGCTTGGCCAACCGGGAATGGGGCTACACCTTC. Encoded protein: CASSLANREWGYTF. Full variable domain (outside the CDR3, taken from reference TRBV5-6 and TRBJ1-2): DAGVTQSPTHLIKTRGQQVTLRCSPKSGHDTVSWYQQALGQGPQFIFQYYEEEERQRGNFPDRFSGHQFPNYSSELNVNALLLGDSALYLCASSLANREWGYTFGSGTRLTVV.

The rearrangement uses TRBV6-5 and TRBJ1-2, with 7 bases lining up with TRBD1. The CDR3 spans 15 residues. CDR1 is MNHEY, CDR2 SVGAGI, per germline. J gave up 4 bases and V 6 bases, and 11 bases lay outside the gene matches. The CDR3 is CASSPLGDRVYGYTF. CDR3 sequence (DNA): TGTGCCAGCAGCCCCCTGGGAGACAGGGTCTATGGCTACACCTTC.

The genes are TRBV30 and TRBJ2-3; D may be TRBD1 (6 bases). The V end lost 2 bases, the J end lost 5 bases, and 14 bases lay between the germline ends. Germline CDR1 is GTSNPN and CDR2 is SVGIG (reference sequence). CDR3 size: 14 residues. The CDR3 nucleotides read TGTGCCTGGAGTAAAACAGGGTCGCGAGATACGCAGTATTTT. This codes for CAWSKTGSRDTQYF.

V gene TRBV2 combines with J gene TRBJ2-2; the D is unclear. V lost 0 bases and J lost 5, with 10 bases in between. Germline lookup yields CDR1 SNHLY and CDR2 FYNNEI. The CDR3 is made up of 15 amino acids. Here the CDR3 DNA reads TGTGCCAGCAGTGAAGCGCTTCGCCCTACCGGGGAGCTGTTTTTT. This gives the protein CASSEALRPTGELFF.

J is TRBJ1-4 and V is TRBV13; no firm D call. The CDR3 runs to 15 residues. The germline gives CDR1 PRHDT, CDR2 FYEKMQ (reference sequence). V was trimmed by 3 bases and J by 10 bases, leaving 18 bases between them. The CDR3 here is CASSFSALGRGKLFF. CDR3 in DNA: TGTGCCAGCAGCTTCAGTGCCCTCGGACGGGGAAAACTGTTTTTT.

The chain carries TRBV2 and TRBJ2-2, with a tentative D call TRBD1 (7 bases). This CDR3 spans 13 amino acids. The germline V gene has CDR1 SNHLY and CDR2 FYNNEI. The V end lost 9 bases, the J end lost 2 bases, and 10 bases lay between the germline ends. The CDR3, as DNA: TGTGCCAGGCGGGACAGCAACACCGGGGAGCTGTTTTTT. Its protein is CARRDSNTGELFF.

The CDR3 sequence is CASSKPSGASNGEQFF. In nucleotides, the CDR3 is TGCGCCAGCAGTAAACCTAGCGGGGCTTCCAACGGGGAGCAGTTCTTC. This chain links TRBV5-1 with TRBJ2-1, with 9 bases lining up with TRBD2. V shed 5 bases and J 10 bases; nucleotides not matched to a gene: 16. The V gene's germline CDR1 is SGHRS and CDR2 YFSETQ. The CDR3 has 16 residues.

This clone was observed a handful of times. The CDR3 sequence is CASSLMDSLHRDGYTF. CDR3 coding DNA: TGTGCCAGCAGCTTGATGGACAGCCTTCACCGGGATGGCTACACCTTC. The chain uses TRBV5-6 and TRBJ1-2; maybe TRBD1 (6 bases). The germline V gene encodes CDR1 SGHDT and CDR2 YYEEEE. V was trimmed by 1 base and J by 6 bases, leaving 19 bases between them. The CDR3 loop spans 16 amino acids.

The genes are TRBV29-1 and TRBJ1-1; D might be TRBD1 (5 bases). Germline CDR1 is SQVTM and CDR2 is ANQGSEA. The length of the CDR3 is 12 residues. V dropped 6 bases and J dropped 4 bases, with 12 bases sitting between them. CDR3 protein: CSVQGWATEAFF. CDR3 in DNA: TGCAGCGTCCAGGGTTGGGCCACTGAAGCTTTCTTT.

This rearrangement joins TRBV30 to TRBJ1-3; D not certain. Trimming removed 4 bases at V and 4 bases at J, with 11 bases between. The CDR3 runs to 13 residues. Per the germline V gene, CDR1 is GTSNPN and CDR2 is SVGIG (reference sequence). CDR3 sequence: CAWILGHGNTIYF. In DNA form, the CDR3 reads TGTGCCTGGATTCTTGGCCACGGAAACACCATATATTTT.